These 21 T cell receptor beta chains were sequenced from one sample in a study of blood T cell repertoires in COVID-19. Sequencing used immunoSEQ multiplex PCR; TCRdb keeps in-frame clones, though not all of them. The sample comprises about 370,000 clones, 89% of which are singletons, and about 2.9% rests with the top ten. The sequencing input was peripheral blood. These receptors came from a woman under 40 with COVID-19, enrolled during active disease.

This clone was detected once. This chain connects TRBV6-5 to TRBJ2-1; a weak D match, TRBD1 (5 bases). The CDR3 contains 15 residues. The germline gives CDR1 MNHEY, CDR2 SVGAGI. Between the trimmed V and J ends, which lost 6 bases and 0 bases, there was a span of 12 bases. CDR3 bases: TGTGCCAGCAGCCTCAGGGCGAGCTCCTACAATGAGCAGTTCTTC. Amino acids: CASSLRASSYNEQFF.

The chain employs TRBV4-2 and TRBJ2-1; 9 nucleotides match TRBD2. The CDR3 totals 17 residues. CDR1 and CDR2 from the germline V gene are LGHNA and YNFKEQ. V dropped 5 bases and J dropped 7; count of bases not matched to a gene: 15. Here the CDR3 reads CASSVKVGASGANEQFF. The CDR3 region has the DNA TGTGCCAGCAGCGTTAAGGTAGGCGCTAGCGGGGCTAATGAGCAGTTCTTC.

The CDR3 spells CASSYKSRAGEQYF. The CDR3 coding sequence is TGTGCCAGCAGTTACAAGTCCAGGGCGGGGGAGCAGTACTTC. The J gene is TRBJ2-7, the V gene TRBV6-6, with a possible D match to TRBD2 (6 bases). V lost 2 bases, J lost 7 bases, and 15 bases lay in between. The germline V gene encodes CDR1 MNHNY and CDR2 SVGAGI (reference sequence). The CDR3 runs to 14 residues.

The J gene is TRBJ1-1, the V gene TRBV10-2; the D is unclear. Per the germline V gene, CDR1 is WSHSY and CDR2 is SAAADI. The V and J ends lost 8 bases and 1 base respectively, with 32 bases between them. This CDR3 region has 20 residues. CDR3 loop: CASRQNRSPRSNQANTEAFF. CDR3 DNA sequence: TGCGCCAGCCGCCAGAACCGGAGTCCGAGATCAAACCAAGCGAACACTGAAGCTTTCTTT.

This clone was recorded at least ten times. The CDR3 DNA is TGTGCCACCAGCATCGGTGGACAGGGGCTGTTTTTT. It encodes CATSIGGQGLFF. The chain employs TRBV15 and TRBJ2-2; TRBD1 matches at 8 bases. V lost 4 bases, J lost 13 bases, and 5 bases stayed unmatched. The germline V gene encodes CDR1 LNHNV and CDR2 YYDKDF (reference sequence). The CDR3 length is 12 residues.

This sequence joins TRBV24-1 and TRBJ1-5; TRBD1 agrees at 7 bases. Germline V gives CDR1 KGHDR, CDR2 SFDVKD. The CDR3 runs 16 residues. The trim removed 6 bases at V and 6 bases at J, leaving 13 bases unmatched. The CDR3 sequence is CATSKITGVQSQPQHF. CDR3 nucleotides: TGTGCCACCAGTAAAATCACAGGGGTCCAAAGTCAGCCCCAGCATTTT.

This chain uses TRBV13 with TRBJ1-2; TRBD1 might be the D (6 bases). Germline V CDR1 and CDR2: PRHDT, FYEKMQ (reference sequence). The V and J ends lost 5 bases and 0 bases respectively, with 19 bases between them. The CDR3 totals 17 residues. Here the CDR3 reads CASSQRATGITNYGYTF. The DNA for the CDR3 is TGTGCCAGCAGCCAGAGGGCCACAGGGATAACTAACTATGGCTACACCTTC.

The chain employs TRBV7-8 and TRBJ1-5; the D gene is possibly TRBD1 (6 bases). Germline CDR1 SGHVS, CDR2 FQNEAQ. CDR3 length: 14 residues. Trimming shortened V by 4 bases and J by 3 bases, and 10 bases separated the two germline ends. The CDR3 reads CASSSYRANQPQHF. Here the CDR3 DNA reads TGTGCCAGCAGCTCCTACAGGGCCAATCAGCCCCAGCATTTT.

The chain has TRBV6-5 and TRBJ1-4; the D is unclear. The length of the CDR3 is 16 residues. Germline-derived CDR1 and CDR2 are MNHEY and SVGAGI. V gave up 2 bases and J gave up 0 bases, with 10 bases separating them. This CDR3 reads CASSYEARATNEKLFF. CDR3 coding DNA: TGTGCCAGCAGTTACGAGGCCAGAGCAACTAATGAAAAACTGTTTTTT.

The chain's CDR3 is CASSQAGGGITEAFF. The CDR3 DNA sequence: TGTGCCAGCAGCCAAGCTGGGGGGGGGATCACTGAAGCTTTCTTT. V usage is TRBV3-1 (or the pseudogene TRBV3-2) and J usage is TRBJ1-1; possibly TRBD1 for D (5 bases). CDR3 length equals 15 residues. The V and J ends lost 1 base and 4 bases respectively, with 13 bases between them. Germline CDR1 and CDR2: LGHDT and YNNKEL (reference sequence).

The chain employs TRBV19 and TRBJ2-7; 7 bases line up with TRBD1. V lost 1 base to trimming and J lost 2 bases; unmatched junction nucleotides: 5. The length of the CDR3 is 15 residues. Germline V lookup: CDR1 LNHDA, CDR2 SQIVND (reference sequence). The CDR3 protein is CASSIGGQLTYEQYF. For the CDR3, the DNA is TGTGCCAGTAGTATAGGGGGACAGTTAACCTACGAGCAGTACTTC.

The CDR3 spells CASSPGGTSERKPLHF. The CDR3 nucleotides are TGTGCCAGCAGCCCCGGGGGGACCAGCGAAAGGAAGCCCCTCCACTTT. This chain uses TRBV28 with TRBJ1-6, with D tentatively TRBD1 (5 bases). V lost 6 bases to trimming and J lost 13 bases, with 25 bases between them. Germline CDR1 reads MDHEN; CDR2 reads SYDVKM. This CDR3 is built from 16 residues. The full variable domain, rest sourced from reference TRBV28 and TRBJ1-6, is DVKVTQSSRYLVKRTGEKVFLECVQDMDHENMFWYRQDPGLGLRLIYFSYDVKMKEKGDIPEGYSVSREKKERFSLILESASTNQTSMYLCASSPGGTSERKPLHFGNGTRLTVT.

The chain employs TRBV29-1 and TRBJ2-1; D is possibly TRBD2 (6 bases). CDR3 length: 13 residues. Trimming pared 3 bases from V and 3 bases from J, leaving 9 bases between. The germline CDR1 and CDR2 sequences are SQVTM and ANQGSEA. For the CDR3, the DNA is TGCAGCGTTGACGGAGGGCTCTACAATGAGCAGTTCTTC. Its translation is CSVDGGLYNEQFF.

This chain joins TRBV28 and TRBJ1-2, with 7 bases matching TRBD1. V shed 5 bases, J shed 0 bases, and the junction held 12 bases outside the gene matches. CDR3 length: 17 amino acids. Germline V gene sequence: CDR1 MDHEN, CDR2 SYDVKM. Written as DNA, the CDR3 is TGTGCCAGCAGTCACCATCTTAGACAGGGCGCTAACTATGGCTACACCTTC. Residues: CASSHHLRQGANYGYTF.

The chain has TRBV25-1 and TRBJ2-5; D gene uncertain. The CDR3 has 13 amino acids. The ends were cut back, 0 bases at V and 5 bases at J, with 7 bases in the middle. Germline V lookup: CDR1 MGHDK, CDR2 SYGVNS. The CDR3 is CASSEYGRETQYF. The CDR3 bases are TGTGCCAGCAGTGAATATGGCAGGGAGACCCAGTACTTC.

Only a few counts were recorded for this clone. This chain uses TRBV6-5 with TRBJ1-4; D remains unclear. The CDR3 sequence is 14 residues long. Germline V gene data show CDR1 as MNHEY and CDR2 as SVGAGI. The V end was cut by 2 bases, the J end by 2 bases, with 6 bases between. As DNA, the CDR3 is TGTGCCAGCAGTTACAGCTGGACTAATGAAAAACTGTTTTTT. Protein product: CASSYSWTNEKLFF.

The chain carries TRBV5-6 and TRBJ2-7; TRBD2 aligns across 8 bases. V shed 4 bases, J shed 5 bases, and the junction held 5 bases outside the gene matches. CDR1 SGHDT and CDR2 YYEEEE come from the germline V gene. This CDR3 is 13 amino acids long. The CDR3 spells CASSSGTRDEQYF. CDR3 bases: TGTGCCAGCAGCAGCGGGACTAGGGACGAGCAGTACTTC.

The chain carries TRBV5-1 and TRBJ1-2; perhaps TRBD1 as D (5 bases). The germline gives CDR1 SGHRS, CDR2 YFSETQ. The CDR3 covers 13 residues. V was pared by 1 base and J by 6 bases, with 10 bases between. The CDR3 nucleotides are TGCGCCAGCAGCTTGACAGGAGAGGATGGCTACACCTTC. Its translation: CASSLTGEDGYTF.

The chain carries TRBV18 and TRBJ2-7, with a possible D match to TRBD1 (7 bases). Germline CDR1 KGHSH, CDR2 LQKENI. V lost 1 base, J lost 4 bases, and 11 bases lay in between. The CDR3 runs 14 residues. In DNA, the CDR3 is TGTGCCAGCTCACCACAGGCAGGGGGGTACGAGCAGTACTTC. Residues: CASSPQAGGYEQYF.

This chain joins TRBV6-5 and TRBJ1-2; D unclear. The CDR3 sequence is 14 residues long. Trimming removed 0 bases from V and 8 bases from J, with 13 bases in between. Germline CDR1 and CDR2: MNHEY and SVGAGI. CDR3 nucleotides: TGTGCCAGCAGTTACTCAAGTCCCATCGAGGGCTACACCTTC. This translates into CASSYSSPIEGYTF.

The CDR3 DNA follows: TGTGCCAGCAACCCGGGACAGGGTAATCAGCCCCAGCATTTT. Translation: CASNPGQGNQPQHF. V usage is TRBV2 and J usage is TRBJ1-5; 9 nucleotides agree with TRBD1. Germline assignment: CDR1 SNHLY and CDR2 FYNNEI. With 7 bases clipped from V and 4 bases from J, the junction kept 5 bases outside the gene matches. The CDR3 consists of 14 residues. Filled out from reference TRBV2 and TRBJ1-5, the complete variable domain reads EPEVTQTPSHQVTQMGQEVILRCVPISNHLYFYWYRQILGQKVEFLVSFYNNEISEKSEIFDDQFSVERPDGSNFTLKIRSTKLEDSAMYFCASNPGQGNQPQHFGDGTRLSIL.